Here is one T cell receptor (beta chain) with its context. The antigen is not known. The data were taken from a study of beta chain features in type 1 diabetes. Study results and limitations: Type 1 diabetes patients had moderately but significantly shorter TCRB CDR3s in all four CD4+ subsets.

The ends were cut back, 5 bases at V and 3 bases at J, with 8 bases in the middle. Per germline, CDR1 SEHNR and CDR2 FQNEAQ (reference sequence). The CDR3 consists of 12 residues. Since all of the isolated RNA was reverse transcribed, expressed TCRB transcripts were what got sequenced. Only in-frame clones appear in the TCRdb table, and some are missing; sequencing was by immunoSEQ multiplex PCR. The data show under 200,000 clones, about 9.3% seen once. The V call is TRBV7-9, the J call TRBJ2-7; perhaps TRBD1 as D (6 bases). Source material: central memory CD4+ T cells from blood. The TCR sequence derives from a man aged 30 to 39 with type 1 diabetes. CDR3 nucleotides: TGTGCCAGCAGCATGACAGGCTACGAGCAGTACTTC. Its translation: CASSMTGYEQYF.